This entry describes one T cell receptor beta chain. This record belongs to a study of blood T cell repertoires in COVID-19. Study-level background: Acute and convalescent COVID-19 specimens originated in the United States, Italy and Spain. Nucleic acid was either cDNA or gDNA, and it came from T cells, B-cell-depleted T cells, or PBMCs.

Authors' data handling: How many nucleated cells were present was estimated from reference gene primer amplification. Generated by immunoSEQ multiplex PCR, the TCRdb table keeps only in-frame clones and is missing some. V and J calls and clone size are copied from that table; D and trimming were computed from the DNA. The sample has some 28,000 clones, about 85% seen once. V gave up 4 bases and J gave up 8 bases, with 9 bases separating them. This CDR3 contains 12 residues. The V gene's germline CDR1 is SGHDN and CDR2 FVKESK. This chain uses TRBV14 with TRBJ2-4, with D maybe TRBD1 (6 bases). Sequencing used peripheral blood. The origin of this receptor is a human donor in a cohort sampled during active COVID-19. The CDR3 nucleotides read TGTGCCAGCAGCCCCCAGGGGTACATTCAGTACTTC. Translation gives CASSPQGYIQYF.